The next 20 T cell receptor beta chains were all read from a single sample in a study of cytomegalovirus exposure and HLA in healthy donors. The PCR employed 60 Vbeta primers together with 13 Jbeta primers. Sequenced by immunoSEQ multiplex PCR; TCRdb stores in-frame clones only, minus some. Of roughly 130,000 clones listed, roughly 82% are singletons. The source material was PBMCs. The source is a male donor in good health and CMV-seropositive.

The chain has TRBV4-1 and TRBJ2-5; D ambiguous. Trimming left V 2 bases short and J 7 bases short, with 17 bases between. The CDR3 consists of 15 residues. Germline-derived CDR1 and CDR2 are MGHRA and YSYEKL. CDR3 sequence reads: CASSQSMRDFSTQYF. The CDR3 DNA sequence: TGCGCCAGCAGCCAATCCATGAGAGATTTTTCGACCCAGTACTTC.

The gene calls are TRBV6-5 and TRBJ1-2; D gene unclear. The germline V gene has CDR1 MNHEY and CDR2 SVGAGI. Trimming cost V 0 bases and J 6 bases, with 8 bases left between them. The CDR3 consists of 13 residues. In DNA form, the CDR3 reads TGTGCCAGCAGTTACTCGATCGAGAATGGCTACACCTTC. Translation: CASSYSIENGYTF.

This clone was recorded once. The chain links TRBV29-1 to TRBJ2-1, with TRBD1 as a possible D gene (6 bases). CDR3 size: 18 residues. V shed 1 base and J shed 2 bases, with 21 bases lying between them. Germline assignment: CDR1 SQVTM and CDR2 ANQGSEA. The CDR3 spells CSVEGDPTGNHAYNEQFF. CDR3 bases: TGCAGCGTTGAAGGTGATCCTACAGGGAACCACGCCTACAATGAGCAGTTCTTC.

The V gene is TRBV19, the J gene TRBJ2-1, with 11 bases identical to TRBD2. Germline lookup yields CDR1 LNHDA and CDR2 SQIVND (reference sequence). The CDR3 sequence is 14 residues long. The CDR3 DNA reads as TGTGCTTCGGCGCCTAGCGGGAGGATGGGTGAGCAGTTCTTC. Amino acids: CASAPSGRMGEQFF.

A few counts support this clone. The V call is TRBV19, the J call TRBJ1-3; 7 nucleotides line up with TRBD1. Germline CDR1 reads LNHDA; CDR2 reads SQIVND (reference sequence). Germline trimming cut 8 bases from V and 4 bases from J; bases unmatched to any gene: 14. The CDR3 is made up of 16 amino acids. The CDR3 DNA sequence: TGTGCCAGTGCCCACACCCCGGGACAGAGAGGAAACACCATATATTTT. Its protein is CASAHTPGQRGNTIYF.

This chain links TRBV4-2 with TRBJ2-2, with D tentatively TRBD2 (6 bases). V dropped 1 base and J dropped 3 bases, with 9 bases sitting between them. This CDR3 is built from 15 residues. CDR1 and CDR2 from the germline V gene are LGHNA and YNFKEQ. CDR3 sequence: CASSQVTGDTGELFF. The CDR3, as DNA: TGTGCCAGCAGCCAAGTGACGGGAGACACCGGGGAGCTGTTTTTT.

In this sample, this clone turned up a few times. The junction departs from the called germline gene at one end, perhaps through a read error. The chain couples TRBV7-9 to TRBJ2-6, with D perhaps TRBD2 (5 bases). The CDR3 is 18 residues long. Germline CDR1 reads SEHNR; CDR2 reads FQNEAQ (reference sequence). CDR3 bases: TGTTCCAGCAGCTTAACCTTGCGGGTCCTCTCTGGGGCCAACGTCCTGACTTTC. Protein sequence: CSSSLTLRVLSGANVLTF.

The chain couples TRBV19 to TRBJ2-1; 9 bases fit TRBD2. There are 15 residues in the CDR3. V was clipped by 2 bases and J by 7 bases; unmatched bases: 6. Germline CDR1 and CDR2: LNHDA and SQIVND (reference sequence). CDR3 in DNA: TGTGCCAGTAGTATACCGGCGGGAGGGAGGAATGAGCAGTTCTTC. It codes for CASSIPAGGRNEQFF.

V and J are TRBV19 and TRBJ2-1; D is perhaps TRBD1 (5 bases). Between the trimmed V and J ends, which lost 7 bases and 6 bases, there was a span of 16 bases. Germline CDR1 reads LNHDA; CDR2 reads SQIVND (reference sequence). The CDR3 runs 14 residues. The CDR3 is CASKDRTRFNEQFF. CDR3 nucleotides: TGTGCCAGTAAAGACAGAACTCGGTTCAATGAGCAGTTCTTC. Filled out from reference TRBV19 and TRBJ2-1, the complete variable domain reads DGGITQSPKYLFRKEGQNVTLSCEQNLNHDAMYWYRQDPGQGLRLIYYSQIVNDFQKGDIAEGYSVSREKKESFPLTVTSAQKNPTAFYLCASKDRTRFNEQFFGPGTRLTVL.

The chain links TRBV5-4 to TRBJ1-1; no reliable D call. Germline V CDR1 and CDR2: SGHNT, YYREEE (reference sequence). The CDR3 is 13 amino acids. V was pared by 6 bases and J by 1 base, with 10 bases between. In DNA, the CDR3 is TGTGCCAGCACCCTGGGGAGGAACACTGAAGCTTTCTTT. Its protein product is CASTLGRNTEAFF.

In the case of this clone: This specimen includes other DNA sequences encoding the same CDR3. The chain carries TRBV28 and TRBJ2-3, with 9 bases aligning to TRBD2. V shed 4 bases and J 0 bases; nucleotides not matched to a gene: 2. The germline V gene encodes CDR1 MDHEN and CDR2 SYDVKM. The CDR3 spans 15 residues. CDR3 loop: CASSSSGASTDTQYF. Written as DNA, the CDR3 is TGTGCCAGCAGTTCTAGCGGGGCAAGCACAGATACGCAGTATTTT.

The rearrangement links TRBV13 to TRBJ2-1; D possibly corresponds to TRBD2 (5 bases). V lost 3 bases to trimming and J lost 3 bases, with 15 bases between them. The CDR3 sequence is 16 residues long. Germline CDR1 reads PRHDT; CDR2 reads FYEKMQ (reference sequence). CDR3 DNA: TGTGCCAGCAGCTTCATCGTGGGAGAGCGCTACAATGAGCAGTTCTTC. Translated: CASSFIVGERYNEQFF. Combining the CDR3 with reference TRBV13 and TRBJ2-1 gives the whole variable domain AAGVIQSPRHLIKEKRETATLKCYPIPRHDTVYWYQQGPGQDPQFLISFYEKMQSDKGSIPDRFSAQQFSDYHSELNMSSLELGDSALYFCASSFIVGERYNEQFFGPGTRLTVL.

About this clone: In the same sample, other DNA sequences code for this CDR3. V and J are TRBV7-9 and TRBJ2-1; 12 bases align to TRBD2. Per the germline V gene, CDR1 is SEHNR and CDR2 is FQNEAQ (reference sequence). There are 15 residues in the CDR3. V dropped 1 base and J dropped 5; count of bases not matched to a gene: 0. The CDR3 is CASSLGLAGDNEQFF. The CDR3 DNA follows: TGTGCCAGCAGCTTAGGACTAGCGGGAGACAATGAGCAGTTCTTC.

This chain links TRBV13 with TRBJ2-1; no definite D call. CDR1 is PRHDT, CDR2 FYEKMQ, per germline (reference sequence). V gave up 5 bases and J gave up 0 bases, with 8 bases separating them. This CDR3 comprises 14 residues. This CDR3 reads CASSHQSSYNEQFF. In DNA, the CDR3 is TGTGCCAGCAGCCATCAATCCTCCTACAATGAGCAGTTCTTC.

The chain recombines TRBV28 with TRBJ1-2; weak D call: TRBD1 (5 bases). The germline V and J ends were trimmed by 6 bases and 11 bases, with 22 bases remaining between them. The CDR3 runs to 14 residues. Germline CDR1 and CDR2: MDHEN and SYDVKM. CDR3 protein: CASSYDSAALWYTF. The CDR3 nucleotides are TGTGCCAGCAGCTACGACAGTGCCGCGTTATGGTACACCTTC.

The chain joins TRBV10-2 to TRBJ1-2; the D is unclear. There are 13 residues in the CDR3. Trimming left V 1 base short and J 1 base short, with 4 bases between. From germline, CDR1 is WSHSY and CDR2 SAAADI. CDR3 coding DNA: TGCGCCAGCAGTGAGTACAGTAACTATGGCTACACCTTC. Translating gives CASSEYSNYGYTF.

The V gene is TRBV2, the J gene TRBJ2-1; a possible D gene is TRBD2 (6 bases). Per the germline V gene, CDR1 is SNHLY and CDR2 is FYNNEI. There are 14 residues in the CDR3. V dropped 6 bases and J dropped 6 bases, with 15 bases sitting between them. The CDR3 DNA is TGTGCCAGCAGACGGACGGGAGTAGTCAATGAGCAGTTCTTC. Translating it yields CASRRTGVVNEQFF.

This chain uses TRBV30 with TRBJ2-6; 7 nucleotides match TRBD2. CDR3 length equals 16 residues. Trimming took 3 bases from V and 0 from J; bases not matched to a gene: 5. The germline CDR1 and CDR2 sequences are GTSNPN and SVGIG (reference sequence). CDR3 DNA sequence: TGTGCCTGGAGAAGGCGGGGGAGCTCTGGGGCCAACGTCCTGACTTTC. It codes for CAWRRRGSSGANVLTF. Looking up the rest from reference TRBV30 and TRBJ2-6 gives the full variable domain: SQTIHQWPATLVQPVGSPLSLECTVEGTSNPNLYWYRQAAGRGLQLLFYSVGIGQISSEVPQNLSASRPQDRQFILSSKKLLLSDSGFYLCAWRRRGSSGANVLTFGAGSRLTVL.

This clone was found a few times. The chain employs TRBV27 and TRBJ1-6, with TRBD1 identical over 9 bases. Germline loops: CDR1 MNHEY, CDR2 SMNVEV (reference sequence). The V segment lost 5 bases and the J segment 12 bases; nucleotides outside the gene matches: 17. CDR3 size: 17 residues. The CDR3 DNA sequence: TGTGCCAGCAGTCCCTACCCACAGGGACAGGGTGGAGGACCCCTCCACTTT. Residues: CASSPYPQGQGGGPLHF.

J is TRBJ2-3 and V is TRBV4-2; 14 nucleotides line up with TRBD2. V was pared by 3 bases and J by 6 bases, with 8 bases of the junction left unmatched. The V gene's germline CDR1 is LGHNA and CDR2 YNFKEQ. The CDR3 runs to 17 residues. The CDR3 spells CASSQEGLAGGPDTQYF. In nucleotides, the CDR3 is TGTGCCAGCAGCCAGGAAGGACTAGCGGGAGGCCCCGATACGCAGTATTTT.